The 3 T cell receptor beta chains listed next were all sequenced from one sample in a study of blood T cell repertoires in COVID-19. Only in-frame clones appear in the TCRdb table, and some are missing; sequencing was by immunoSEQ multiplex PCR. The profile shows a few hundred thousand clones, roughly 85% of them singletons. The source material was peripheral blood. The receptors were sampled from a young woman with acute or convalescent COVID-19.

The rearrangement links TRBV28 to TRBJ1-2, with TRBD1 matching over 8 bases. CDR3 length: 16 residues. V lost 4 bases to trimming and J lost 4 bases; unmatched junction nucleotides: 11. The germline V gene has CDR1 MDHEN and CDR2 SYDVKM. As DNA, the CDR3 is TGTGCCAGCAGTTCGACAGGGGCTAACTGGGGCTATGGCTACACCTTC. Translated: CASSSTGANWGYGYTF.

V usage is TRBV9 and J usage is TRBJ1-2; 8 nucleotides agree with TRBD1. V was clipped by 0 bases and J by 4 bases; unmatched bases: 2. CDR1 is SGDLS, CDR2 YYNGEE, per germline. The CDR3 is 14 amino acids. In nucleotides, the CDR3 is TGTGCCAGCAGCGTAGCGGGGACAGGCTATGGCTACACCTTC. The encoded protein is CASSVAGTGYGYTF. Together with reference TRBV9 and TRBJ1-2, the CDR3 gives the full variable domain: DSGVTQTPKHLITATGQRVTLRCSPRSGDLSVYWYQQSLDQGLQFLIQYYNGEERAKGNILERFSAQQFPDLHSELNLSSLELGDSALYFCASSVAGTGYGYTFGSGTRLTVV.

The chain uses TRBV5-6 and TRBJ2-1, with D possibly TRBD2 on 5 matching bases. With 8 bases removed from V and 1 base from J, the gap between germline ends came to 10 bases. The CDR3 covers 13 residues. Germline assignment: CDR1 SGHDT and CDR2 YYEEEE. The CDR3 DNA follows: TGTGCCAGGAGGACTCTTTCCTACAATGAGCAGTTCTTC. Its protein product is CARRTLSYNEQFF.